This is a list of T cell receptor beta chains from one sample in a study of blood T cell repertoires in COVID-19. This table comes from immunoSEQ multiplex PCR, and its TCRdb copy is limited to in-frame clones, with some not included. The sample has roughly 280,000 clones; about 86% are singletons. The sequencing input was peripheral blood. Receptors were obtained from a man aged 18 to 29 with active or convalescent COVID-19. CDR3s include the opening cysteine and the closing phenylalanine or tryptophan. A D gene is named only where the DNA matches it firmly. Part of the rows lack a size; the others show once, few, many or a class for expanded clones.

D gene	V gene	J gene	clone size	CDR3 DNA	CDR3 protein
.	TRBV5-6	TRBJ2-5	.	TGTGCCAGCAGCCGGACCTCGATGTCGGCGGGAAAAGAGACCCAGTACTTC	CASSRTSMSAGKETQYF
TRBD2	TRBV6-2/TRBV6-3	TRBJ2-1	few	TGTGCCAGCAGTTGGTCTAGCGGGAGTTTGAACCTCTTC	CASSWSSGSLNLF
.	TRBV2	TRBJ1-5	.	TGTGCCAGCAGGATCAGGGGAAGCAATCAGCCCCAGCATTTT	CASRIRGSNQPQHF
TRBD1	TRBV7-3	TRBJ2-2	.	TGTGCCAGCAGCTCCCAAGGACAGGGGGGGACCGGGGAGCTGTTTTTT	CASSSQGQGGTGELFF
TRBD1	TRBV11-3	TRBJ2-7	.	TGTGCCAGCACGAAACAGGGGAACGAGCAGTACTTC	CASTKQGNEQYF
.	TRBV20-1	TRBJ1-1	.	TGCAGTGCTAGTTCAGGGAACACTGAAGCTTTCTTT	CSASSGNTEAFF
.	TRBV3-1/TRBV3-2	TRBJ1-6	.	TGTGCCAGCAGCCCCCTTCAGGATTCACCCCTCCACTTT	CASSPLQDSPLHF
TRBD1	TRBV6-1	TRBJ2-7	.	TGTGCCAGCAGTGAACCAGGGACAGGGATCTCCTACGAGCAGTACTTC	CASSEPGTGISYEQYF
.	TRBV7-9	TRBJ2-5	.	TGTGCCAGCAGCCCCCGGGACACGGGTCGGGAGACCCAGTACTTC	CASSPRDTGRETQYF
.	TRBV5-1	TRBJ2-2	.	TGCGCCAGCAGCCTGGCCGGGACAAGTTCGATCGGGGAGCTGTTTTTT	CASSLAGTSSIGELFF
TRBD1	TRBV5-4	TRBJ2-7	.	TGTGCCAGCAGCAACCGACAGGGGGGCCACGAGCAGTACTTC	CASSNRQGGHEQYF
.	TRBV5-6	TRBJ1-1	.	TGTGCCAGCAGATTGCGAACAGGGAGCCCAAACACTGAAGCTTTCTTT	CASRLRTGSPNTEAFF
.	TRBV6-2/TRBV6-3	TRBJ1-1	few	TGTGCCAGCAGTTACCTAACTGAAGCTTTCTTT	CASSYLTEAFF
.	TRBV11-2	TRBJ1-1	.	TGTGCCAGCAGCACCCCCGGAACAGGGTTCACTGAAGCTTTCTTT	CASSTPGTGFTEAFF
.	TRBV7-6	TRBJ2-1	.	TGTGCCAGCAGCCAAGGACAGAAGCACGTCAATGAGCAGTTCTTC	CASSQGQKHVNEQFF
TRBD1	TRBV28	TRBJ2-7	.	TGTGCCAGCCATAGCGGGACAGGGGGCTACGAGCAGTACTTC	CASHSGTGGYEQYF
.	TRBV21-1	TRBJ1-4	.	TGTGCCAGCAGCAAAGGGACAGGGCGAAAACTGTTTTTT	CASSKGTGRKLFF
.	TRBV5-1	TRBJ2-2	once	TGCGCCAGCAGCTATTCCGGGGGGAACACCGGGGAGCTGTTTTTT	CASSYSGGNTGELFF
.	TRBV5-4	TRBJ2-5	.	TGTGCCAGCAGCCTACTCGACTCGGTGAAGACCCAGTACTTC	CASSLLDSVKTQYF
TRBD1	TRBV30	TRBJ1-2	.	TGTGCCTGGAGCGAGGGACAGGGGGTCGATGGCTACACCTTC	CAWSEGQGVDGYTF
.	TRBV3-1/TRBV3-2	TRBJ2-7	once	TGTGCCAGTCAAACTGCAGGGGGCGGGGGCGAGCAGTACTTC	CASQTAGGGGEQYF
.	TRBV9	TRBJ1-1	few	TGTGCCAGCAGCGGGACACAGGGAGTGAACACTGAAGCTTTCTTT	CASSGTQGVNTEAFF
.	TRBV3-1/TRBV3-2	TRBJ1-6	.	TGTGCCAGCAGCCAATTTCAGGATTCACCCCTCCACTTT	CASSQFQDSPLHF
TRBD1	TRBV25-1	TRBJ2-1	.	TGTGCCAGCAGTGAGACAGGGGGATCCTACAATGAGCAGTTCTTC	CASSETGGSYNEQFF
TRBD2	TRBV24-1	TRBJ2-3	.	TGTGCCACCAATAGCGGGGGCGATACGCAGTATTTT	CATNSGGDTQYF
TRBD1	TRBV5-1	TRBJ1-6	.	TGCGCCAGCAGAATGACAGGGGGCTTAGAATCACCCCTCCACTTT	CASRMTGGLESPLHF
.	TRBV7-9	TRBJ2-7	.	TGTGCCAGCAGCCCCGCTGTGGGGACACCTCATCGTAGGTCCTACGAGCAGTACTTC	CASSPAVGTPHRRSYEQYF
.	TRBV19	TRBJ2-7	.	TGTGCCAGTAGTATAGATGCCCCCTCTAAGTACTTC	CASSIDAPSKYF
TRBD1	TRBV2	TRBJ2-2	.	TGTGCCAGCGATGGGGACAGGGGTGTCAGGAACACCGGGGAGCTGTTTTTT	CASDGDRGVRNTGELFF
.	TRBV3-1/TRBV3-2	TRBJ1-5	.	TGTGCCAGCAGCTCGAGCCCGGATCAGCCCCAGCATTTT	CASSSSPDQPQHF
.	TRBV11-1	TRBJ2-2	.	TGTGCCGTCGGGCAGGGGTACACCGGGGAGCTGTTTTTT	CAVGQGYTGELFF
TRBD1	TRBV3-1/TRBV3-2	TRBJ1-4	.	TGTGCCAGCAGCCTTACAGGGGGAGAAAAACTGTTTTTT	CASSLTGGEKLFF
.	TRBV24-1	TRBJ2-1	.	TGTGCCATCAGCCGTGCGGACTTGACCGAGCAGTTCTTC	CAISRADLTEQFF
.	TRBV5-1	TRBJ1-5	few	TGCGCCAGCAGCCCCGTCGGGGGGCTTAGCAATCAGCCCCAGCATTTT	CASSPVGGLSNQPQHF
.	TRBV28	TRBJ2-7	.	TGTGCCAGCAGTCCCGGGACCTACGAGCAGTACTTC	CASSPGTYEQYF
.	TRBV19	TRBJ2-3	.	TGTGCCAGTAGTATAGTTGGGTCCGGGGGTCCAGATACGCAGTATTTT	CASSIVGSGGPDTQYF
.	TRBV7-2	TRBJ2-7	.	TGTGCCAGCAGCTTCTTCCCTTACGAGCAGTACTTC	CASSFFPYEQYF
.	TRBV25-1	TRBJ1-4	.	TGTGCCAGCAGTGATCTTGCAACTAATGAAAAACTGTTTTTT	CASSDLATNEKLFF
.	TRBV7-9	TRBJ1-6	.	TGTGCCAGCAGCAGAGGAGGGGAGAATTCACCCCTCCACTTT	CASSRGGENSPLHF
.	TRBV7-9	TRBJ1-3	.	TGTGCCAGCAGCCGGGATAACGGAAACACCATATATTTT	CASSRDNGNTIYF
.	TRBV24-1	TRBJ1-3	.	TGTGCCACCAGTGACCCCGGGAGCTCTGGAAACACCATATATTTT	CATSDPGSSGNTIYF
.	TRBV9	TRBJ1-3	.	TGTGCCAGCAGCGTTCGGGGGGTGGCTGGAAACACCATATATTTT	CASSVRGVAGNTIYF
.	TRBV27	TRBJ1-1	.	TGTGCCAGCAGTTCGGGGGGCACACACTCCACTGAAGCTTTCTTT	CASSSGGTHSTEAFF
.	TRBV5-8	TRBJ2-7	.	TGTGCCAGCAGCCCGTCCCCCGTCGAGCAGTACTTC	CASSPSPVEQYF
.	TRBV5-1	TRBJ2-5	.	TGCGCCAGCAGCTTGGCACAGTACGGGGGCCAAGAGACCCAGTACTTC	CASSLAQYGGQETQYF
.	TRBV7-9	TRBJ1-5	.	TGTGCCAGCAGCCAGGGCGGTCAGCCCCAGCATTTT	CASSQGGQPQHF
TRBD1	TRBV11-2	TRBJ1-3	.	TGTGCCAGCAGTGCATTTTCCGGGACAGTAAACACCATATATTTT	CASSAFSGTVNTIYF
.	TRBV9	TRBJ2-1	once	TGTGCCAGCAGCCCAGAGGAGGGTAGCTCCTACAATGAGCAGTTCTTC	CASSPEEGSSYNEQFF
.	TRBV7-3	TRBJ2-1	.	TGTGCCAGCAGTCGACTAGATTCTGAGCAGTTCTTC	CASSRLDSEQFF
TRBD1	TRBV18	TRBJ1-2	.	TGTGCCAGCTCACCCGAGGGACAAGGGGGCAGGGATGGCTACACCTTC	CASSPEGQGGRDGYTF
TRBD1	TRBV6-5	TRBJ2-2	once	TGTGCCAGCACCTACCTGGACAGGCGGACCGGGGAGCTGTTTTTT	CASTYLDRRTGELFF
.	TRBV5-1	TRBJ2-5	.	TGCGCCAGCAGCTGGACTGGGGAAACACAAGAGACCCAGTACTTC	CASSWTGETQETQYF
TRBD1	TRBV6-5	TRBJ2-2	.	TGTGCCAGCAGCCAGGGGGCCGGGGAGCTGTTTTTT	CASSQGAGELFF
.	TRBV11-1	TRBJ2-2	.	TGTGCCAGCAGCTTAGCTGCGGGGACCAACACCGGGGAGCTGTTTTTT	CASSLAAGTNTGELFF
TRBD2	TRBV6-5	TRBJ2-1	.	TGTGCCCTGACTAGCGGGGGTGCTAATGAGCAGTTCTTC	CALTSGGANEQFF
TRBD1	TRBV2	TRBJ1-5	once	TGTGCCAGCAGTGACGGACAGGGTGAACCTCAGCCCCAGCATTTT	CASSDGQGEPQPQHF
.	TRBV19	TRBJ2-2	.	TGTGCCAGTAGTATAAGAGACAGTTGGACCGGGGAGCTGTTTTTT	CASSIRDSWTGELFF